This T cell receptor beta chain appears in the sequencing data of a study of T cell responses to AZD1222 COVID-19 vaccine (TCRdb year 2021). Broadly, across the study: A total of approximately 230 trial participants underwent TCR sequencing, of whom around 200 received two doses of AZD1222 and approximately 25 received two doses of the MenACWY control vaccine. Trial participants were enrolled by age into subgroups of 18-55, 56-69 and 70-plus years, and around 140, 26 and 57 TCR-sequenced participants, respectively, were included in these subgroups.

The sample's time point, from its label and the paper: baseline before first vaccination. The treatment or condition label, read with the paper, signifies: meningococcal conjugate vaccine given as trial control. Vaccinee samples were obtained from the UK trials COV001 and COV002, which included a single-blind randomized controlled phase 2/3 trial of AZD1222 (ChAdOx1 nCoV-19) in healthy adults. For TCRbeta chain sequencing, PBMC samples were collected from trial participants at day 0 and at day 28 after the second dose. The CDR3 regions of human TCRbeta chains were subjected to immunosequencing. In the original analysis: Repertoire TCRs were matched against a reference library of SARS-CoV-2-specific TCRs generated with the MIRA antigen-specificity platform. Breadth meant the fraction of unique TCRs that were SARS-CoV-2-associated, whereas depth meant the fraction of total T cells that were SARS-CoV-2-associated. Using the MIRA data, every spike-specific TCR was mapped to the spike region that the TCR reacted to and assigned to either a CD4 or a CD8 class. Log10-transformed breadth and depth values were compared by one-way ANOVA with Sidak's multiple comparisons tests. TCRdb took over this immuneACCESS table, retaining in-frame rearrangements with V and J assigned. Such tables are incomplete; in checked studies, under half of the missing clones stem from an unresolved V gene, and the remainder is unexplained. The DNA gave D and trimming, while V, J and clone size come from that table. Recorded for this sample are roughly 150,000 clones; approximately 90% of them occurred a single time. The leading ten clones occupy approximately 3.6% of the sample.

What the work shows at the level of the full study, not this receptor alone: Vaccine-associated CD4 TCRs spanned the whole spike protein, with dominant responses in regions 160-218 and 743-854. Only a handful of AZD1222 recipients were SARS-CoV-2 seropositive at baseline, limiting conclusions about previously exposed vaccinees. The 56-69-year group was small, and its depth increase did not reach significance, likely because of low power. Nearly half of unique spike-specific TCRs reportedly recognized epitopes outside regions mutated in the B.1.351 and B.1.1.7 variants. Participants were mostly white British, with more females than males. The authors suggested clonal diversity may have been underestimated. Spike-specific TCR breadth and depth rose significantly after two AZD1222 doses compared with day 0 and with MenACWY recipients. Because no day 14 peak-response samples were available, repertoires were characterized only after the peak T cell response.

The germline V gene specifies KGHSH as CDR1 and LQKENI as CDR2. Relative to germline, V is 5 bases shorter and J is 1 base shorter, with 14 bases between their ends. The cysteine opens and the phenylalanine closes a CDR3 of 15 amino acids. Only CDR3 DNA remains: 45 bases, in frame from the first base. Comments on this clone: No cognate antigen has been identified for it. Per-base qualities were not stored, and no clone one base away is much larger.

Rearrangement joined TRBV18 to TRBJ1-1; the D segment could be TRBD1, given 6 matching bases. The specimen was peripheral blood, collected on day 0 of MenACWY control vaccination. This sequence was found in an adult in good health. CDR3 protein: CASSSPGHKNTEAFF. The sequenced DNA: TGTGCCAGCTCATCGCCGGGACACAAGAACACTGAAGCTTTCTTT.